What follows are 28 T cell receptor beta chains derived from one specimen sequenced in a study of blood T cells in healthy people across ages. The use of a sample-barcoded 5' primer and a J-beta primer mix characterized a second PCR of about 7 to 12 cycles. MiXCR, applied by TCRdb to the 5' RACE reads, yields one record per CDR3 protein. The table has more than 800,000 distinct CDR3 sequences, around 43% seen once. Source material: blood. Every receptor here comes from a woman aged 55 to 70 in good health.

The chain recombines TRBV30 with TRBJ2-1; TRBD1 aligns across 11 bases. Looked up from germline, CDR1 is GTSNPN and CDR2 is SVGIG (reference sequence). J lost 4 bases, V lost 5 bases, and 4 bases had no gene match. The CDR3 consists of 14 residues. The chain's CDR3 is CAWRGTGGYNEQFF. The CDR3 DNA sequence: TGTGCCTGGCGCGGGACAGGGGGTTACAATGAGCAGTTCTTC.

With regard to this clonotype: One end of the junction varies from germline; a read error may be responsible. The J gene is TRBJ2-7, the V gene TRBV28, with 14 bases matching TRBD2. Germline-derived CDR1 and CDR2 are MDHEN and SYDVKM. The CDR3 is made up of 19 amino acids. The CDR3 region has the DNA TGTGTCAGCAGTTCACCGCCCTTAGGACTAGCGGGGGGATCCTACGAGCAGTACTTC. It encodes CVSSSPPLGLAGGSYEQYF. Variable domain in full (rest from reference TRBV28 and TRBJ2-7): DVKVTQSSRYLVKRTGEKVFLECVQDMDHENMFWYRQDPGLGLRLIYFSYDVKMKEKGDIPEGYSVSREKKERFSLILESASTNQTSMYLCVSSSPPLGLAGGSYEQYFGPGTRLTVT.

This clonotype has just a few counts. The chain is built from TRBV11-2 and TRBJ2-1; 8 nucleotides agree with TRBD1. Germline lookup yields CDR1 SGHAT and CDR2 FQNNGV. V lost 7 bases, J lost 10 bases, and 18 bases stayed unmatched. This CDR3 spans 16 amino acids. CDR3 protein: CASTTTGQGSKGEQFF. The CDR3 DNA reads TGTGCCAGCACCACAACCGGACAGGGTTCGAAGGGGGAGCAGTTCTTC.

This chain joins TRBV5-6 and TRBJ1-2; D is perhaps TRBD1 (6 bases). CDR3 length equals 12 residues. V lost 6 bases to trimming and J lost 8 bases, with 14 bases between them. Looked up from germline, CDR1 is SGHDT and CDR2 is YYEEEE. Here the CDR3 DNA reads TGTGCCAGCAACACAGGGTACTTCGGCTACACCTTC. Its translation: CASNTGYFGYTF.

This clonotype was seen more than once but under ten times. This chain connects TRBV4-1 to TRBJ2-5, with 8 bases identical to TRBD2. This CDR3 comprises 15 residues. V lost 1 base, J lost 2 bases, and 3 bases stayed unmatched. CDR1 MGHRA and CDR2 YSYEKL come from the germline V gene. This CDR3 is CASSQVGGGQETQYF. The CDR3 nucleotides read TGCGCCAGCAGCCAAGTCGGCGGGGGGCAAGAGACCCAGTACTTC.

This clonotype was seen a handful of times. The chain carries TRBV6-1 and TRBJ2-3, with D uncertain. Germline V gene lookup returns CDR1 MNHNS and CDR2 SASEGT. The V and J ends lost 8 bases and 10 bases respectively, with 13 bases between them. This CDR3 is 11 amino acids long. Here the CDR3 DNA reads TGTGCCAGCCTTAGTGTTTTGGCGCAGTATTTT. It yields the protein CASLSVLAQYF.

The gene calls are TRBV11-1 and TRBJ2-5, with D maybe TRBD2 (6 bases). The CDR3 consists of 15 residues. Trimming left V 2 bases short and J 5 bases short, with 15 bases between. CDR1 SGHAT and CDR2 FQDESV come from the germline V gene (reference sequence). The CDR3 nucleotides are TGTGCCAGCAGCTTATCCCCCCGGAGGGCGGAGACCCAGTACTTC. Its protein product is CASSLSPRRAETQYF.

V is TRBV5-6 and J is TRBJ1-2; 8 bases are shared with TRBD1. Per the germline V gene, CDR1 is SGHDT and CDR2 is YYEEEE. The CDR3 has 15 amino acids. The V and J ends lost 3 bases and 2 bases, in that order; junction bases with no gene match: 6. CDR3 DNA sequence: TGTGCCAGCAGCTCGGAGGACAGGGCAAACTATGGCTACACCTTC. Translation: CASSSEDRANYGYTF.

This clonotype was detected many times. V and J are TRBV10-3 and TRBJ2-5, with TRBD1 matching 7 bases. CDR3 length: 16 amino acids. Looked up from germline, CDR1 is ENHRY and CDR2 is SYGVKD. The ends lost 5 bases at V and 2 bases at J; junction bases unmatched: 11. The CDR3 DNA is TGTGCCATCAGTAGCAAGCCAACAGGGGATCAAGAGACCCAGTACTTC. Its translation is CAISSKPTGDQETQYF.

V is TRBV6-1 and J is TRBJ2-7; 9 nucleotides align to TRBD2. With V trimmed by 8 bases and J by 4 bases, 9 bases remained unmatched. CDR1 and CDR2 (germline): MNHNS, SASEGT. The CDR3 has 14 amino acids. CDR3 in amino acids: CASRIGLAGYEQYF. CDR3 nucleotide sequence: TGTGCCAGCCGGATCGGGCTAGCGGGGTACGAGCAGTACTTC.

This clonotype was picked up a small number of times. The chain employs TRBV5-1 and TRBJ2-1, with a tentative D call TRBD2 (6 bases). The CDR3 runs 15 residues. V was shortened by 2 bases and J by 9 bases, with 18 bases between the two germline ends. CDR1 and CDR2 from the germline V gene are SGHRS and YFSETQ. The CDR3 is CASSFLGEVTAEQFF. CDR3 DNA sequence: TGCGCCAGCAGCTTCTTGGGGGAGGTCACAGCTGAGCAGTTCTTC.

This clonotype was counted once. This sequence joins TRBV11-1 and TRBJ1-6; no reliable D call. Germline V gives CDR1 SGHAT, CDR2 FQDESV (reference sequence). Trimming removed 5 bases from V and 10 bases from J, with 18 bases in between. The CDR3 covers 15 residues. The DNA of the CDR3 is TGTGCCAGCAGCCCCAACCGGGGAGTCGGATCACCCCTCCACTTT. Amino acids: CASSPNRGVGSPLHF. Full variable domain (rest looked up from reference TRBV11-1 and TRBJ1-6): EAEVAQSPRYKITEKSQAVAFWCDPISGHATLYWYRQILGQGPELLVQFQDESVVDDSQLPKDRFSAERLKGVDSTLKIQPAELGDSAMYLCASSPNRGVGSPLHFGNGTRLTVT.

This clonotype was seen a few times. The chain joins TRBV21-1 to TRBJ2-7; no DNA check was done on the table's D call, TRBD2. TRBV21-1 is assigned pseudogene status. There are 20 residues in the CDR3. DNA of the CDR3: TGTGCCAGCAGCAAAGGCGCCGGACTAGCGGGTGATGGATTCTCCTACGAGCAGTACTTC. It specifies CASSKGAGLAGDGFSYEQYF.

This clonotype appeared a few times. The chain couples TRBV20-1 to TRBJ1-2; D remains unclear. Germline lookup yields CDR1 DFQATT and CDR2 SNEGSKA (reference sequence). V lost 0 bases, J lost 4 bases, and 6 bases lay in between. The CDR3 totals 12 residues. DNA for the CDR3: TGCAGTGCTAGAGAGCCAGTCTATGGCTACACCTTC. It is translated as CSAREPVYGYTF.

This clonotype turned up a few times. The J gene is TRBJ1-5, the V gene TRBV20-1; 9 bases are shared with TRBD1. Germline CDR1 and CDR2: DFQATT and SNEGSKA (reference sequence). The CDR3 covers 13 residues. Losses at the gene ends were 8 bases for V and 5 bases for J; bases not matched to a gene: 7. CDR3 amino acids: CSLPGQGHQPQHF. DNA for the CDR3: TGCAGTCTCCCGGGACAGGGACATCAGCCCCAGCATTTT.

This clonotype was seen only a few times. The CDR3, as DNA: TGTGCCACCAGTGACCCGGGGGTAGGAGACTATGGCTACACCTTC. This codes for CATSDPGVGDYGYTF. This chain joins TRBV24-1 and TRBJ1-2; tentative D call: TRBD1 (5 bases). The CDR3 runs to 15 residues. The ends were cut back, 4 bases at V and 3 bases at J, with 14 bases in the middle. Germline CDR1 and CDR2: KGHDR and SFDVKD.

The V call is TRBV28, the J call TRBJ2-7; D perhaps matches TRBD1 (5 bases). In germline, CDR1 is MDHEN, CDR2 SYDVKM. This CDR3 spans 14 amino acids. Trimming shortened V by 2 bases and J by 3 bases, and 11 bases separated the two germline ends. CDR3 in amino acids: CASSLRGTVYEQYF. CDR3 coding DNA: TGTGCCAGCAGTTTAAGGGGAACAGTCTACGAGCAGTACTTC.

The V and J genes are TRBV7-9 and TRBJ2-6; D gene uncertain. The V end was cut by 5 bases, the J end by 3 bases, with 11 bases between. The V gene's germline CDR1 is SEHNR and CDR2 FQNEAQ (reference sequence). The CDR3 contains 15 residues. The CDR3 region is CASSVQAFGANVLTF. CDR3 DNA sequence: TGTGCCAGCAGCGTTCAGGCGTTTGGGGCCAACGTCCTGACTTTC.

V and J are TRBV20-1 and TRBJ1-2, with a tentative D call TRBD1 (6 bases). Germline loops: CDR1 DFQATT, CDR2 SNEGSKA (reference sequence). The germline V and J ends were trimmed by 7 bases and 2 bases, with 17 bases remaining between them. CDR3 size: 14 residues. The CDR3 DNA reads TGCAGTGGTACCATCACGGGACAAAACTATGGCTACACCTTC. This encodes CSGTITGQNYGYTF.

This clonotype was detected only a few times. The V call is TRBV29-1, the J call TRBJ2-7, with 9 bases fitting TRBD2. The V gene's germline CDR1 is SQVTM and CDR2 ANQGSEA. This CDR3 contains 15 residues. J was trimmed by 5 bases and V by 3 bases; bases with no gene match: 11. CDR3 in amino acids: CSVDGFSGSNNEQYF. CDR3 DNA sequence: TGCAGCGTTGATGGGTTTAGCGGGAGTAACAACGAGCAGTACTTC.

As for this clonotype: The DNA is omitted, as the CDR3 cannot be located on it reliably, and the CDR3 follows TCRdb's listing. The CDR3 reads CSVGQGAHERYF. V is TRBV29-1 and J is TRBJ2-7; TRBD1 is the table's D call, not checked against the DNA. The CDR3 extends over 12 residues, inclusive of both ends. Germline values: CDR1 SQVTM, CDR2 ANQGSEA.

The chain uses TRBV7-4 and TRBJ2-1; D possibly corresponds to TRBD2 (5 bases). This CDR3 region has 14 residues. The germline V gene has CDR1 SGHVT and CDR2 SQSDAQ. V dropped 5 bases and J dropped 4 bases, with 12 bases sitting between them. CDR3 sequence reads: CASSIWTFYNEQFF. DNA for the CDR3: TGTGCCAGCAGCATTTGGACTTTTTACAATGAGCAGTTCTTC.

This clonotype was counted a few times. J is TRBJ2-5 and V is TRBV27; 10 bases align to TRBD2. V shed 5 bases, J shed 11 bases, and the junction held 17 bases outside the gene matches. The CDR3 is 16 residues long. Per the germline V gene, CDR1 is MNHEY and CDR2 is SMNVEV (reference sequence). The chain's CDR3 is CASSPAGAGGPQEQYF. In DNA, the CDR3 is TGTGCCAGCAGTCCGGCAGGAGCGGGAGGGCCGCAAGAGCAGTACTTC.

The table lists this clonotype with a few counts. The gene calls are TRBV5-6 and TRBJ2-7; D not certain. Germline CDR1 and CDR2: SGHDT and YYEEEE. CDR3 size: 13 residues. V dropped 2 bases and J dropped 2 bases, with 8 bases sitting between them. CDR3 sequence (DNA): TGTGCCAGCAGCTTTCCACAGACCTACGAGCAGTACTTC. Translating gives CASSFPQTYEQYF.

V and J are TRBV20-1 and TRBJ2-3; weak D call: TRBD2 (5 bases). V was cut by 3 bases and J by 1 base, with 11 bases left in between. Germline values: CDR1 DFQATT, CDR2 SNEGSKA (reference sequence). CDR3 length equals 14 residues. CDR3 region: CSASGVRGTDTQYF. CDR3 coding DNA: TGCAGTGCTAGCGGGGTCAGAGGCACAGATACGCAGTATTTT.

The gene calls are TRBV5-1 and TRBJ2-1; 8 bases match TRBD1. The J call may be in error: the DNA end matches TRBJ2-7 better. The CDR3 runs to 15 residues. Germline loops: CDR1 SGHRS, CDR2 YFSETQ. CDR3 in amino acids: CASSFDRGPHSEQYF. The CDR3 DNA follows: TGCGCCAGCAGCTTTGACAGGGGACCCCATTCCGAGCAGTACTTC.

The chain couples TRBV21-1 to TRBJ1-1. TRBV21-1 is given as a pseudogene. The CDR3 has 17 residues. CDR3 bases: TGTGCCAGCAGCAATCCCCTCCAGACCCTGGTGAACACTGAAGCTTTCTTT. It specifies CASSNPLQTLVNTEAFF.

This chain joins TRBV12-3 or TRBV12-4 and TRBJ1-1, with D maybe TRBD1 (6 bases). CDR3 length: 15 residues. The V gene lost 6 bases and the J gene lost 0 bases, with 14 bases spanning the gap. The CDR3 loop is CASSGQLPLNTEAFF. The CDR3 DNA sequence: TGTGCCAGCAGCGGACAGTTGCCCTTGAACACTGAAGCTTTCTTT.